What follows is one T cell receptor (beta chain) and its context. Its target is unknown. The sample belongs to a study of T-cell reconstitution after alpha-beta-depleted transplantation in children. Per germline, CDR1 SQVTM and CDR2 ANQGSEA. With 5 bases removed from V and 8 bases from J, the gap between germline ends came to 18 bases. This CDR3 contains 14 residues. Unique molecular identifiers featured in how the TCRbeta library was prepared. One entry per CDR3 protein results from TCRdb running MiXCR on the PCR reads. The top ten clones hold 14% of a sample with about 600,000 distinct CDR3 sequences, under 30% of them seen once. Broader study findings: T-cell numbers and diversity, one year after transplant, stemmed largely from T cells that were newly produced.

This receptor was identified in a boy younger than two who had a stem cell transplant for acute myeloid leukemia, so the T cells may come from the graft donor. Sample: PBMCs, mostly from graft donor cells, taken 360 days after TCRalphabeta/CD19-depleted stem cell transplant. The chain carries TRBV29-1 and TRBJ1-4, with D possibly being TRBD1 (5 bases). As DNA, the CDR3 is TGCAGCGTTTTGAGGGGAAGGACTGACGAAAAACTGTTTTTT. Amino acids: CSVLRGRTDEKLFF.